The 22 T cell receptor beta chains listed next were all sequenced from one sample in a study of shared clonotypes between healthy human individuals. The repertoire was sequenced with immunoSEQ multiplex PCR; TCRdb's copy has only in-frame clones and lacks some. Here the sample spans about 1.9 million clones, about 94% being singletons. CD45RO-negative CD8 cells positively selected for CCR7 made up the naive population, which excluded terminally differentiated effector memory CD45RA+ cells. Sequenced material: naive CD8+ T cells from PBMCs. The receptors here all came from a young man in good health. Some clones in this sample may be carry-over from other donors' samples.

The rearrangement uses TRBV27 and TRBJ1-2, with TRBD1 as a possible D gene (5 bases). Germline V gives CDR1 MNHEY, CDR2 SMNVEV (reference sequence). Trimming left V 1 base short and J 4 bases short, with 10 bases between. CDR3 length equals 14 residues. The CDR3 nucleotides read TGTGCCAGCAGTTTATTCTGGGGCGGCTATGGCTACACCTTC. The encoded protein is CASSLFWGGYGYTF.

V gene TRBV7-9 combines with J gene TRBJ2-3; perhaps TRBD1 as D (5 bases). V lost 5 bases, J lost 0 bases, and 15 bases lay in between. The CDR3 contains 16 residues. CDR1 is SEHNR, CDR2 FQNEAQ, per germline (reference sequence). CDR3 DNA: TGTGCCAGCAGCCACCTACAGGAAACTAGCACAGATACGCAGTATTTT. Translated, it gives CASSHLQETSTDTQYF.

This rearrangement joins TRBV7-9 to TRBJ2-7, with 9 nucleotides matching TRBD2. V lost 0 bases, J lost 5 bases, and 8 bases stayed unmatched. The length of the CDR3 is 16 residues. Germline V gene sequence: CDR1 SEHNR, CDR2 FQNEAQ (reference sequence). Here the CDR3 DNA reads TGTGCCAGCAGCTTAGCAGGATTGGGCGGGAGGGACGAGCAGTACTTC. This gives the protein CASSLAGLGGRDEQYF.

This chain joins TRBV11-1 and TRBJ2-1, with no clear D. The CDR3 covers 15 residues. CDR1 is SGHAT, CDR2 FQDESV, per germline (reference sequence). The germline V and J ends were trimmed by 5 bases and 4 bases, with 15 bases remaining between them. The CDR3 nucleotides read TGTGCCAGCAGCCCCGAGTTGGGCCCTTACAATGAGCAGTTCTTC. Protein sequence: CASSPELGPYNEQFF. The full variable domain, completed using reference TRBV11-1 and TRBJ2-1, is EAEVAQSPRYKITEKSQAVAFWCDPISGHATLYWYRQILGQGPELLVQFQDESVVDDSQLPKDRFSAERLKGVDSTLKIQPAELGDSAMYLCASSPELGPYNEQFFGPGTRLTVL.

The gene calls are TRBV28 and TRBJ2-5; no firm D call. The CDR3 sequence is 13 residues long. Deletions cut 2 bases from V and 5 bases from J, with 9 bases between. CDR1 and CDR2 (germline): MDHEN, SYDVKM. CDR3 DNA: TGTGCCAGCAGTTTAGTAGAGGCGGAGACCCAGTACTTC. Protein: CASSLVEAETQYF.

The chain recombines TRBV4-1 with TRBJ1-1; no clear D. The CDR3 is 15 residues long. Germline V gives CDR1 MGHRA, CDR2 YSYEKL. Between the trimmed V and J ends, which lost 2 bases and 4 bases, there was a span of 14 bases. As DNA, the CDR3 is TGCGCCAGCAGCCAACCGGTTGGGGTAGGCACTGAAGCTTTCTTT. Protein product: CASSQPVGVGTEAFF.

The chain joins TRBV7-9 to TRBJ2-2; TRBD1 agrees at 9 bases. With V trimmed by 4 bases and J by 3 bases, 9 bases remained unmatched. Germline values: CDR1 SEHNR, CDR2 FQNEAQ (reference sequence). The CDR3 runs to 17 residues. The CDR3 DNA follows: TGTGCCAGCAGCTCTCCAGGGACAGGGACTTACACCGGGGAGCTGTTTTTT. It is translated as CASSSPGTGTYTGELFF.

The chain recombines TRBV27 with TRBJ2-7, with 11 bases aligning to TRBD1. This CDR3 contains 14 residues. The germline gives CDR1 MNHEY, CDR2 SMNVEV (reference sequence). V lost 4 bases to trimming and J lost 6 bases; unmatched junction nucleotides: 5. The CDR3 reads CASSSGQGVFEQYF. The CDR3 DNA follows: TGTGCCAGCAGTTCGGGACAGGGGGTTTTCGAGCAGTACTTC.

The J gene is TRBJ1-2, the V gene TRBV25-1; 7 bases fit TRBD1. Per germline, CDR1 MGHDK and CDR2 SYGVNS. With 4 bases clipped from V and 6 bases from J, the junction kept 11 bases outside the gene matches. The CDR3 totals 15 residues. The CDR3 region is CASSVGDSIGDGYTF. The DNA of the CDR3 is TGTGCCAGCAGTGTTGGGGACAGCATAGGGGATGGCTACACCTTC.

The gene calls are TRBV7-9 and TRBJ1-1; D gene unclear. Deletions cut 4 bases from V and 5 bases from J, with 11 bases between. This CDR3 is built from 13 residues. From germline, CDR1 is SEHNR and CDR2 FQNEAQ (reference sequence). The CDR3 region has the DNA TGTGCCAGCAGCTCCCCTTTCGGGACTGAAGCTTTCTTT. It specifies CASSSPFGTEAFF. Variable domain in full (rest from reference TRBV7-9 and TRBJ1-1): DTGVSQNPRHKITKRGQNVTFRCDPISEHNRLYWYRQTLGQGPEFLTYFQNEAQLEKSRLLSDRFSAERPKGSFSTLEIQRTEQGDSAMYLCASSSPFGTEAFFGQGTRLTVV.

The chain has TRBV4-3 and TRBJ2-7; D call uncertain. CDR3 length: 16 amino acids. V was shortened by 4 bases and J by 4 bases, with 20 bases between the two germline ends. Germline CDR1 LGHNA, CDR2 YSLEER. CDR3 amino acids: CASSPEQATAAYEQYF. The CDR3, as DNA: TGCGCCAGCAGCCCTGAGCAGGCTACAGCAGCTTACGAGCAGTACTTC.

As regards this clone: Different DNA sequences within this sample yield the same CDR3. The chain employs TRBV7-3 and TRBJ2-7; D gene uncertain. V shed 5 bases and J shed 2 bases, with 13 bases lying between them. Germline-derived CDR1 and CDR2 are SGHTA and FQGTGA. This CDR3 region has 14 residues. DNA for the CDR3: TGTGCCAGCAGCCCCTCCGGGTCCCCCTACGAGCAGTACTTC. Protein: CASSPSGSPYEQYF.

This chain uses TRBV11-2 with TRBJ1-1, with D possibly being TRBD1 (6 bases). The CDR3 sequence is 15 residues long. The V end was cut by 3 bases, the J end by 1 base, with 12 bases between. The V gene's germline CDR1 is SGHAT and CDR2 FQNNGV. Written as DNA, the CDR3 is TGTGCCAGCAGCTTTGGTAGGACAGCGAACACTGAAGCTTTCTTT. Residues: CASSFGRTANTEAFF.

J is TRBJ2-5 and V is TRBV7-2; possibly TRBD2 for D (5 bases). The CDR3 runs to 13 residues. Between the trimmed V and J ends, which lost 5 bases and 5 bases, there was a span of 12 bases. CDR1 is SGHTA and CDR2 is FQGNSA in the germline V gene. CDR3 in amino acids: CASSPGQRETQYF. The CDR3 DNA reads TGTGCCAGCAGCCCGGGCCAGCGGGAGACCCAGTACTTC.

The V call is TRBV28, the J call TRBJ2-5; D is perhaps TRBD2 (5 bases). The assigned J gene may be wrong: the sequence end matches TRBJ2-7 better. The CDR3 sequence is 17 residues long. Germline values: CDR1 MDHEN, CDR2 SYDVKM. The CDR3 is CASSLEEPGSAPYEQYF. The CDR3 DNA is TGTGCCAGCAGTTTAGAGGAGCCGGGGTCAGCTCCCTACGAGCAGTACTTC.

The V and J genes are TRBV9 and TRBJ2-3; the D gene is possibly TRBD1 (5 bases). V was shortened by 0 bases and J by 1 base, with 12 bases between the two germline ends. This CDR3 spans 16 amino acids. In germline, CDR1 is SGDLS, CDR2 YYNGEE. The CDR3 is CASSVGAGMGTDTQYF. Here the CDR3 DNA reads TGTGCCAGCAGCGTAGGGGCAGGGATGGGCACAGATACGCAGTATTTT.

CDR3 sequence reads: CASIKAGLAGLAYQETQYF. The CDR3 DNA follows: TGTGCCAGCATTAAAGCGGGGCTAGCGGGTTTAGCGTACCAAGAGACCCAGTACTTC. This chain joins TRBV28 and TRBJ2-5; 8 bases line up with TRBD2. The CDR3 has 19 residues. Germline assignment: CDR1 MDHEN and CDR2 SYDVKM. V trimming: 7 bases; J trimming: 0 bases; junction bases outside the gene matches: 19.

The chain joins TRBV28 to TRBJ2-1; D not certain. Germline CDR1 and CDR2: MDHEN and SYDVKM. V was trimmed by 5 bases and J by 0 bases, leaving 11 bases between them. CDR3 length: 15 residues. In DNA form, the CDR3 reads TGTGCCAGCAGTGGGCAGCCCAGCTCCTACAATGAGCAGTTCTTC. It is translated as CASSGQPSSYNEQFF. The full variable domain, completed using reference TRBV28 and TRBJ2-1, is DVKVTQSSRYLVKRTGEKVFLECVQDMDHENMFWYRQDPGLGLRLIYFSYDVKMKEKGDIPEGYSVSREKKERFSLILESASTNQTSMYLCASSGQPSSYNEQFFGPGTRLTVL.

The CDR3 here is CASSLAGYEQFF. The CDR3 DNA follows: TGTGCCAGCAGCTTAGCGGGATATGAGCAGTTCTTC. The chain employs TRBV7-9 and TRBJ2-1, with D uncertain. The CDR3 has 12 residues. CDR1 is SEHNR and CDR2 is FQNEAQ in the germline V gene (reference sequence). Trimming removed 0 bases from V and 8 bases from J, with 5 bases in between. The entire variable domain, with the rest obtained from reference TRBV7-9 and TRBJ2-1, is as follows: DTGVSQNPRHKITKRGQNVTFRCDPISEHNRLYWYRQTLGQGPEFLTYFQNEAQLEKSRLLSDRFSAERPKGSFSTLEIQRTEQGDSAMYLCASSLAGYEQFFGPGTRLTVL.

This sequence joins TRBV9 and TRBJ2-4; TRBD2 agrees at 7 bases. The CDR3 contains 14 residues. Germline CDR1 SGDLS, CDR2 YYNGEE. The V gene end was trimmed by 4 bases and the J gene end by 6 bases; junction bases not matched to a gene: 7. In DNA form, the CDR3 reads TGTGCCAGCAGCCCCAGCGGGACGGTAAACATTCAGTACTTC. Translated: CASSPSGTVNIQYF.

The V gene is TRBV28, the J gene TRBJ1-5, with D tentatively TRBD1 (5 bases). The CDR3 sequence is 15 residues long. The germline V gene encodes CDR1 MDHEN and CDR2 SYDVKM. The V end was cut by 2 bases, the J end by 7 bases, with 15 bases between. CDR3 region: CASSLAQGPGQPQHF. Here the CDR3 DNA reads TGTGCCAGCAGTTTAGCCCAGGGCCCGGGGCAGCCCCAGCATTTT.

The chain is built from TRBV4-2 and TRBJ1-1; D possibly corresponds to TRBD1 (5 bases). The CDR3 length is 15 residues. Germline lookup yields CDR1 LGHNA and CDR2 YNFKEQ. Between the trimmed V and J ends, which lost 0 bases and 1 base, there was a span of 9 bases. The CDR3 coding sequence is TGTGCCAGCAGCCAAGACGAGGGGCGGAACACTGAAGCTTTCTTT. As protein: CASSQDEGRNTEAFF.